The entry that follows covers one TCR beta chain sequence. This sample was taken from a study of T cell changes during pregnancy in multiple sclerosis. Germline V gene lookup returns CDR1 SGHRS and CDR2 YFSETQ. The V and J ends lost 1 base and 7 bases respectively, with 12 bases between them. The CDR3 covers 13 residues. TCRdb's copy holds only in-frame clones and misses some; the assay was immunoSEQ multiplex PCR. The sample yields 75,000 to 100,000 clones, approximately 90% seen once. The V and J genes are TRBV5-1 and TRBJ2-7; D ambiguous. The sequences come from peripheral blood, collected in the second trimester of pregnancy. The clonotype comes from a female donor in good health, enrolled as a control in a pregnancy study. The CDR3 sequence is CASSLRTGEEQYF. CDR3 nucleotide sequence: TGCGCCAGCAGCTTGCGAACCGGAGAGGAGCAGTACTTC.